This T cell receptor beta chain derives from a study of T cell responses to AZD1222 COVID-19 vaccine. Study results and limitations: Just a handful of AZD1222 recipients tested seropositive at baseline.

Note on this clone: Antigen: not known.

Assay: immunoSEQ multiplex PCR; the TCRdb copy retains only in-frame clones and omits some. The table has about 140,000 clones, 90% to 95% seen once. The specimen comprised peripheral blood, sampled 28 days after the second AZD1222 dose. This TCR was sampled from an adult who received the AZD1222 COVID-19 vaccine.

The CDR3 loop is CASSDSTTTDTQYF. CDR3 sequence (DNA): TGTGCCAGCAGTGACTCTACTACTACAGATACGCAGTATTTT. V usage is TRBV6-4 and J usage is TRBJ2-3; D is unresolved. Germline V gives CDR1 MRHNA, CDR2 SNTAGT. Trimming shortened V by 0 bases and J by 3 bases, and 7 bases separated the two germline ends. The CDR3 covers 14 residues.